This T cell receptor (beta chain) originates from a study of blood T cell repertoires in COVID-19 (TCRdb year 2020). Broadly, across the study: Samples covering the acute and convalescent phases of COVID-19 were provided by collaborators in the United States, Italy and Spain. The material from the prospective study consisted of cDNA or gDNA derived from T cells, B-cell-depleted T cells, or PBMCs. Subjects who had been exposed to COVID-19, were actively infected with it, or had recovered from it provided the deeply sampled blood TCRbeta repertoires that made up the dataset. The repertoires were made available in a free public database intended to serve as a resource for research on the immune response to SARS-CoV-2. Samples came from the ongoing ImmuneRACE study (first 160 participants) plus 1,254 subjects from 6 global collaborators. Sample metadata almost always included a de-identified subject ID, COVID-19 status, age in years and sex. Where available, HLA class I and class II types were taken from metadata supplied by the sample provider and were not determined by assay-based typing. Overall study outcomes, separate from this receptor: Clinical and demographic metadata were provided uncurated, with the amount varying by source and participant.

Comments on this clone: Its antigen is currently not known. It has no much larger one-base neighbor in the sample; base qualities were not kept.

CDR1 and CDR2, looked up from the germline V gene (reference sequence), are LGHDT and YNNKEL. The CDR3 contains 13 residues, cysteine and phenylalanine counted. Just the 39-base CDR3 DNA is kept, in frame starting at base 1. Trimming at the junction amounts to 1 base on V and 6 bases on J, and the germline ends lie 6 bases apart. TCRbeta CDR3 regions were amplified from genomic DNA using the immunoSEQ Assay, a bias-controlled multiplex PCR. Per the authors' processing: Nucleated cell counts per sample were estimated from amplification of reference gene primers within the assay. Sequence reads were collapsed and filtered to measure the absolute abundance of every unique TCRbeta CDR3 rearrangement. For each sample, productive Simpson clonality was calculated as the square root of Simpson's diversity index across productive rearrangements. Held by TCRdb, this immuneACCESS table contains in-frame sequences only and omits some clones. Under half of the omission traces to an unresolved V gene where checked; the cause of the rest is unknown. V, J and clone size are taken as reported in that table, and D and trimming were inferred from the DNA itself. The sample table contains approximately 75,000 clones; only one count was recorded for 80% to 95% of them. About 7% of the sample belongs to the ten largest clones.

Collaborating institutions collected whole blood in K2EDTA tubes following their own protocols. Collaborator samples were shipped for TCRbeta analysis as frozen whole blood, isolated PBMCs, or DNA extracted from either sample type. The chain uses TRBV3-1 (or the pseudogene TRBV3-2) and TRBJ2-2; the D gene cannot be named for sure. The clonotype comes from a human donor in a cohort sampled during active COVID-19. Specimen: peripheral blood. The CDR3 protein: CASSQVLAGELFF. The DNA sequence is given as TGTGCCAGCAGCCAAGTTTTAGCCGGGGAGCTGTTTTTT.